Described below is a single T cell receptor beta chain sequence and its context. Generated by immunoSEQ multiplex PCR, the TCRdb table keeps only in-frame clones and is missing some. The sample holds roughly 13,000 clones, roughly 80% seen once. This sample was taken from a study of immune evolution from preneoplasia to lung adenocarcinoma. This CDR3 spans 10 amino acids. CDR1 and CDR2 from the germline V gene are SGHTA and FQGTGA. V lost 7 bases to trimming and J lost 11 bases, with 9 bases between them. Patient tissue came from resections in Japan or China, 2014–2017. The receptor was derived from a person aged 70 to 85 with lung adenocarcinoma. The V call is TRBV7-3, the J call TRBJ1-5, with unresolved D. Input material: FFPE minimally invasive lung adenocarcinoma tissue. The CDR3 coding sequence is TGTGCCAGCACCCGGGGAGCCCAGCATTTT. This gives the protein CASTRGAQHF.